This record concerns one T cell receptor (beta chain) sequence. The target of this receptor is not known. One base away there is no much larger clone; base qualities are not given. Whole blood was collected in K2EDTA tubes by collaborating institutions according to the institutions' own protocols. For TCRbeta analysis, collaborators shipped samples as frozen whole blood, isolated PBMCs, or DNA extracted from either of those sample types. From the cysteine through the phenylalanine, the CDR3 covers 16 amino acids. Only the CDR3 region is kept as DNA, spanning 48 bases read in frame from base 1. The CDR1 and CDR2 encoded by the germline V gene are SNHLY and FYNNEI. Ends trimmed: V by 3 bases, J by 0 bases; bases unmatched to a gene: 8. This entry belongs to a study of blood T cell repertoires in COVID-19 (dated by TCRdb to 2019 to 2021). Describing the broader study: Samples from collaborators originated in the United States, Italy and Spain and spanned both the acute and convalescent phases of COVID-19. The material from the prospective study consisted of cDNA or gDNA derived from T cells, B-cell-depleted T cells, or PBMCs. Deeply sampled blood TCRbeta repertoires from subjects exposed to, actively infected with, or recovered from COVID-19 were included in the dataset. The repertoires were released in a freely available public database meant as a resource for research on the immune response to SARS-CoV-2. The samples were drawn from two sources: the first 160 participants of the ongoing ImmuneRACE study, and 1,200 or so subjects contributed by 6 global collaborators. A de-identified subject ID, COVID-19 status, age in years and sex were almost always included in the sample metadata. Where HLA class I and class II types were available, the types were taken from metadata supplied by the sample provider, not from assay-based typing.

General conclusions and limits of the study: How much clinical and demographic metadata was included differed by source and by participant, and the metadata was provided uncurated.

The immunoSEQ Assay, a bias-controlled multiplex PCR, was used to amplify TCRbeta CDR3 regions from genomic DNA. Per the original workflow: Nucleated cell counts per sample were estimated from amplification of reference gene primers within the assay. To quantify the absolute abundance of each unique TCRbeta CDR3 rearrangement, sequence reads were collapsed and filtered. For each sample, productive Simpson clonality was calculated by taking the square root of Simpson's diversity index across productive rearrangements. Sourced from immuneACCESS, this table was stored by TCRdb with only in-frame sequences that have V and J called. A share of the clones is absent; for the studies checked, an unresolved V gene accounts for under half, and the remainder has no known explanation. V and J calls and clone size are copied from that table; D and trimming were computed from the DNA. A total of over 100,000 clones appear in this sample, around nine tenths of them only once. The ten largest clonotypes hold roughly 5.3% of the sample.

The TCR originated in a human donor in a cohort sampled during active COVID-19. This receptor chain uses TRBV2 and TRBJ2-7; the central 7 bases match TRBD1. Specimen: peripheral blood. The CDR3 reads CASSERARGTSYEQYF. The sequenced DNA: TGTGCCAGCAGTGAGCGGGCCAGGGGGACCTCCTACGAGCAGTACTTC.